This is a list of T cell receptor beta chains from one sample in a study of regulatory T cells in long-lasting Graves disease. Using its own MiXCR run on the multiplex PCR reads, TCRdb lists one record per CDR3 protein. The data contain about 310,000 distinct CDR3 sequences, 20% to 25% of them singletons. Source: peripheral blood mononuclear cells (PBMCs), taken when the disease was refractory, from a patient treated with antithyroid drugs. These receptor sequences come from a female donor with Graves disease. CDR3s include the opening cysteine and the closing phenylalanine or tryptophan. D genes are given only for firm matches. Rows give clone size only sometimes, using once, few, many, or a class for an expanded clone.

v_call,clone_size,j_call,d_call,cdr3_aa,cdr3_nt
TRBV7-6,few,TRBJ2-7,.,CASSPGPLHYEQYF,TGTGCCAGCAGCCCGGGACCTCTACACTACGAGCAGTACTTC
TRBV7-2,few,TRBJ1-1,.,CASSLYDSSNTEAFF,TGTGCCAGCAGCTTATACGACAGCTCGAACACTGAAGCTTTCTTT
TRBV6-9,few,TRBJ2-7,.,CASSYLGRDGAYEQYF,TGTGCCAGCAGTTACTTGGGCCGGGACGGAGCCTACGAGCAGTACTTC
TRBV20-1,many,TRBJ1-5,TRBD1,CSASGQFNQPQHF,TGCAGTGCCTCGGGACAGTTTAATCAGCCCCAGCATTTT
TRBV7-9,.,TRBJ2-2,.,CASSLLRLNTGELFF,TGTGCCAGCAGCTTACTGAGACTGAACACCGGGGAGCTGTTTTTT
TRBV20-1,few,TRBJ1-2,.,CSARGSGSLDYHNYGYTF,TGCAGTGCTAGAGGCTCAGGGAGTTTAGATTACCATAACTATGGCTACACCTTC
TRBV9,.,TRBJ1-1,TRBD1,CASSVEPQGTEAFF,TGTGCCAGCAGCGTAGAACCACAGGGGACTGAAGCTTTCTTT
TRBV27,many,TRBJ2-7,TRBD2,CASSGLAGGPGYEQYF,TGTGCCAGCAGCGGACTAGCGGGAGGGCCGGGCTACGAGCAGTACTTC
TRBV12-3/TRBV12-4,many,TRBJ2-7,TRBD1,CASRPGQGPIEQYF,TGTGCCAGCAGGCCGGGACAGGGCCCCATCGAGCAGTACTTC
TRBV7-9,many,TRBJ1-1,TRBD1,CAGQPDRGGAFF,TGTGCCGGACAACCCGACAGGGGTGGAGCTTTCTTT
TRBV28,.,TRBJ2-2,.,CASSQRPGELFF,TGTGCCAGCAGCCAGCGGCCCGGGGAGCTGTTTTTT
TRBV27,.,TRBJ2-1,.,CASSPTGDTYNEQFF,TGTGCCAGCAGTCCAACTGGGGACACCTACAATGAGCAGTTCTTC
TRBV20-1,.,TRBJ1-5,.,CSALGATSNQPQHF,TGCAGTGCTTTGGGCGCAACGAGCAATCAGCCCCAGCATTTT
TRBV29-1,many,TRBJ2-5,.,CSVETSFVRYF,TGCAGCGTTGAGACTAGTTTTGTTCGGTACTTC
TRBV15,many,TRBJ1-2,.,CATSSLSPPYTF,TGTGCCACCAGCAGTCTTAGCCCGCCCTACACCTTC
TRBV7-2,few,TRBJ2-3,TRBD2,CASSWTSGIRQYF,TGTGCCAGCAGCTGGACTAGCGGGATTCGGCAGTATTTT
TRBV7-2,many,TRBJ2-7,TRBD1,CASSPGQETYEQYF,TGTGCCAGCAGCCCCGGACAGGAAACCTACGAGCAGTACTTC
TRBV6-1,many,TRBJ2-7,.,CASTRGNHEQYF,TGTGCCAGCACTAGGGGGAACCACGAGCAGTACTTC
TRBV7-2,many,TRBJ2-7,.,CASSSSDEYEQYF,TGTGCCAGCAGCTCGTCGGACGAATACGAGCAGTACTTC
TRBV2,many,TRBJ2-5,.,CASSDPGEETQYF,TGTGCCAGCAGTGATCCCGGGGAAGAGACCCAGTACTTC
TRBV28,.,TRBJ2-7,.,CASSLQFSNEQYF,TGTGCCAGCAGTTTACAGTTTTCGAACGAGCAGTACTTC
TRBV10-2,.,TRBJ1-5,.,CASSASNNQPQHF,TGCGCCAGCAGTGCGAGCAACAATCAGCCCCAGCATTTT
TRBV12-3/TRBV12-4,.,TRBJ2-3,.,CASSLAVGAADTQYF,TGTGCCAGCAGTTTAGCGGTGGGGGCTGCGGATACGCAGTATTTT
TRBV28,few,TRBJ2-5,.,CASSLGLGSLKETQYF,TGTGCCAGCAGTTTAGGACTCGGGAGCCTAAAAGAGACCCAGTACTTC
TRBV10-3,.,TRBJ2-2,.,CAIRDSLNTGELFF,TGTGCCATCAGAGACAGCTTAAACACCGGGGAGCTGTTTTTT
TRBV2,many,TRBJ2-7,.,CASSGLDDSYEQYF,TGTGCCAGCAGTGGTTTAGACGACTCCTACGAGCAGTACTTC
TRBV6-1,many,TRBJ1-6,TRBD1,CASSPWDREVNSPLHF,TGTGCCAGCAGCCCCTGGGACAGGGAAGTCAATTCACCCCTCCACTTT
TRBV29-1,many,TRBJ2-5,.,CSVDGEIQETQYF,TGCAGCGTTGACGGAGAAATCCAAGAGACCCAGTACTTC
TRBV7-2,many,TRBJ2-7,TRBD1,CASSLQGAGYEQYF,TGTGCCAGCAGCTTGCAGGGGGCAGGTTACGAGCAGTACTTC
TRBV30,few,TRBJ1-3,.,CARSVGSGNTIYF,TGTGCCCGCTCCGTGGGCTCTGGAAACACCATATATTTT
TRBV28,many,TRBJ2-7,.,CASSLGHTYEQYF,TGTGCCAGCAGTTTGGGACACACCTACGAGCAGTACTTC
TRBV6-5,many,TRBJ1-1,.,CASSYWNTEAFF,TGTGCCAGCAGTTACTGGAACACTGAAGCTTTCTTT
TRBV19,.,TRBJ1-1,.,CASSTMGDTEAFF,TGTGCCAGTAGTACGATGGGGGACACTGAAGCTTTCTTT
TRBV30,.,TRBJ1-6,TRBD1,CACTGTEGSPLHF,TGTGCCTGTACCGGGACAGAGGGTTCACCCCTCCACTTT
TRBV5-1,few,TRBJ2-2,TRBD2,CASSLLAVGGELFF,TGCGCCAGCAGCCTACTAGCGGTCGGCGGGGAGCTGTTTTTT
TRBV12-3/TRBV12-4,.,TRBJ2-3,.,CASRPRGWSGTDTQYF,TGTGCCAGCAGGCCGCGAGGGTGGTCAGGCACAGATACGCAGTATTTT
TRBV6-1,many,TRBJ2-5,.,CASSGYAQETQYF,TGTGCCAGCAGTGGGTACGCCCAAGAGACCCAGTACTTC
TRBV6-2/TRBV6-3,many,TRBJ1-5,.,CASSSDSYSNQPQHF,TGTGCCAGCAGCTCAGACAGCTATAGCAATCAGCCCCAGCATTTT
TRBV6-1,.,TRBJ1-1,.,CASTLRLLGNTEAFF,TGTGCCAGCACCCTAAGGCTCCTAGGGAACACTGAAGCTTTCTTT
TRBV3-1,.,TRBJ2-3,.,CASSQALRTDTQYF,TGTGCCAGCAGCCAGGCCCTCCGCACAGATACGCAGTATTTT
TRBV20-1,.,TRBJ1-2,TRBD1,CSAFSGTGNYGYTF,TGCAGTGCTTTCTCCGGGACAGGGAACTATGGCTACACCTTC
TRBV5-5,.,TRBJ1-2,.,CASSLGLQGYTF,TGTGCCAGCAGCTTGGGGCTGCAGGGCTACACCTTC
TRBV20-1,.,TRBJ1-6,TRBD1,CSATPTTGNNSPLHF,TGCAGTGCTACCCCGACGACAGGGAATAATTCACCCCTCCACTTT
TRBV29-1,.,TRBJ1-1,TRBD1,CSVSSSGTENTEAFF,TGCAGCGTTAGCTCAAGCGGGACAGAGAACACTGAAGCTTTCTTT
TRBV7-2,many,TRBJ1-2,.,CASSLMSELYTF,TGTGCCAGCAGCTTAATGAGTGAACTCTACACCTTC
TRBV29-1,few,TRBJ2-7,TRBD1,CSVTLALRQGEYF,TGCAGCGTTACCCTCGCCCTACGACAGGGCGAATACTTC
TRBV20-1,.,TRBJ2-2,.,CSARLEGGGELFF,TGCAGTGCGAGACTAGAAGGGGGCGGGGAGCTGTTTTTT
TRBV28,many,TRBJ1-1,TRBD1,CASSLRTGNTEAFF,TGTGCCAGCAGTTTGAGGACAGGGAACACTGAAGCTTTCTTT
TRBV7-2,.,TRBJ2-7,TRBD2,CASRPKLAGVYEQYF,TGTGCCAGCAGGCCAAAACTAGCGGGAGTCTACGAGCAGTACTTC
TRBV28,few,TRBJ2-5,TRBD1,CASMGGQGTLSQETQYF,TGTGCCAGCATGGGAGGACAGGGGACTTTAAGCCAAGAGACCCAGTACTTC
TRBV20-1,few,TRBJ2-7,.,CSARDQGGSPTYEQYF,TGCAGTGCTAGAGATCAGGGAGGTTCCCCTACTTACGAGCAGTACTTC
TRBV7-8,many,TRBJ1-1,TRBD1,CASSLVGTANTEAFF,TGTGCCAGCAGCTTAGTCGGGACAGCGAACACTGAAGCTTTCTTT
TRBV30,.,TRBJ2-7,.,CAWSVPLSPYEQYF,TGTGCCTGGAGTGTCCCCCTATCTCCCTACGAGCAGTACTTC
TRBV29-1,few,TRBJ2-5,TRBD2,CSVEDGSLAGEETQYF,TGCAGCGTTGAAGACGGCTCCCTAGCGGGAGAAGAGACCCAGTACTTC
TRBV29-1,.,TRBJ2-2,.,CSVEIQFRTGELFF,TGCAGCGTTGAGATCCAGTTCCGGACCGGGGAGCTGTTTTTT
TRBV7-2,many,TRBJ2-7,.,CASSLGWFPYEQYF,TGTGCCAGCAGCTTAGGTTGGTTTCCCTACGAGCAGTACTTC
TRBV20-1,.,TRBJ2-2,.,CSARWGDTGELFF,TGCAGTGCTAGGTGGGGAGACACCGGGGAGCTGTTTTTT